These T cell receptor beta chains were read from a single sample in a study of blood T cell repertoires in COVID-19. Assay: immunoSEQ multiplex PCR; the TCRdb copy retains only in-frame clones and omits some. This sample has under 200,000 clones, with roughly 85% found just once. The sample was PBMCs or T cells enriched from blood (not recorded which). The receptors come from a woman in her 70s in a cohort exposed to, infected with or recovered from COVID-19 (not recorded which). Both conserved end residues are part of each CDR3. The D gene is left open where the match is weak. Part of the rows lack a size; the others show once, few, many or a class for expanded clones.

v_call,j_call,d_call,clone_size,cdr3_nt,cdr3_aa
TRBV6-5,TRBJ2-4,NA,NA,TGTGCCAGCGTCCCCTCGGCCAAAAACATTCAGTACTTC,CASVPSAKNIQYF
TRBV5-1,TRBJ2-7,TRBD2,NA,TGCGCCAGCAGCTTGGCGGCTAGCGGGAACTACGAGCAGTACTTC,CASSLAASGNYEQYF
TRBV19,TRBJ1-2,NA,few,TGTGCCAGTAGTACCCCGGGATTCAAGAATGGCTACACCTTC,CASSTPGFKNGYTF
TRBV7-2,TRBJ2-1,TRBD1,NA,TGTGCCAGCAAGGGACAGGTTCCCCCCAATGAGCAGTTCTTC,CASKGQVPPNEQFF
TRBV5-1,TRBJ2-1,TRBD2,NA,TGCGCCAGCAGCCCCCTAGCGGGAGTTTCCAATGAGCAGTTCTTC,CASSPLAGVSNEQFF
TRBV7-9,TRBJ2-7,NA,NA,TGTGCCAGCAGCTTAGGCTACAGGTTAGGAAACGAGCAGTACTTC,CASSLGYRLGNEQYF
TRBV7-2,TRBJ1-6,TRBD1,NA,TGTGCCAGCAGCTACGGACAGGGTTATTCACCCCTCCACTTT,CASSYGQGYSPLHF
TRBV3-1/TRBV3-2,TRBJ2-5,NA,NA,TGTGCCAGCAGCCTAAGAGGGGGAGTAGAGACCCAGTACTTC,CASSLRGGVETQYF
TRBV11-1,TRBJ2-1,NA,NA,TGTGCCAGCAGCTCATTGTTACAGGGACGGGGCAATGAGCAGTTCTTC,CASSSLLQGRGNEQFF
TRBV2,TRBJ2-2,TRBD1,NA,TGTGCCAGCAACAGGGGAATCGGGGAGCTGTTTTTT,CASNRGIGELFF
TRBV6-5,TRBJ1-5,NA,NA,TGTGCCAGCAGGGGGAGCCATCAGCCCCAGCATTTT,CASRGSHQPQHF
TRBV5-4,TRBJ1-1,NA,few,TGTGCCAGCAGACCGGGGGGCGCGGGGACTGAAGCTTTCTTT,CASRPGGAGTEAFF
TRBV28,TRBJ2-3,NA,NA,TGTGCCAGCACCATTTTCTCCAGGCCAGATACGCAGTATTTT,CASTIFSRPDTQYF
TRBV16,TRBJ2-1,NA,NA,TGTGCCAGCAGCCAACAGCAGGTCAGGGATGCGTTCTTC,CASSQQQVRDAFF
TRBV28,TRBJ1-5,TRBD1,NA,TGTGCCAGCAGTCCAGGGACAGGTATTCTTAGCAATCAGCCCCAGCATTTT,CASSPGTGILSNQPQHF
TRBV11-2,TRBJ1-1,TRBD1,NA,TGTGCCAGCAGCCCACAGGGGACTGAAGCTTTCTTT,CASSPQGTEAFF
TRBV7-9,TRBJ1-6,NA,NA,TGTGCCAGCAGCTCCGTCCAGGGATTCGGTTCACCCCTCCACTTT,CASSSVQGFGSPLHF
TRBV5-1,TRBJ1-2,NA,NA,TGCGCCAGCAGCTTGGGAGCAGGGGATGATGGCTACACCTTC,CASSLGAGDDGYTF
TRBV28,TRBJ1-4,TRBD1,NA,TGTGCCAGCAGGCTGGGACAGGGGCTTAATGAAAAACTGTTTTTT,CASRLGQGLNEKLFF
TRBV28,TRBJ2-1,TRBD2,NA,TGTGCCAGCAGTCTCACCGGGACTAGCGGGACCAATGAGCAGTTCTTC,CASSLTGTSGTNEQFF
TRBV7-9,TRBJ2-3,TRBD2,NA,TGTGCCAGCAGACCGGGACTAGCGGTTGATACGCAGTATTTT,CASRPGLAVDTQYF
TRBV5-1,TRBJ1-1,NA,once,TGCGCCAGCAGCCCAGACTACCTGGGCAGGGAAGCTTTCTTT,CASSPDYLGREAFF